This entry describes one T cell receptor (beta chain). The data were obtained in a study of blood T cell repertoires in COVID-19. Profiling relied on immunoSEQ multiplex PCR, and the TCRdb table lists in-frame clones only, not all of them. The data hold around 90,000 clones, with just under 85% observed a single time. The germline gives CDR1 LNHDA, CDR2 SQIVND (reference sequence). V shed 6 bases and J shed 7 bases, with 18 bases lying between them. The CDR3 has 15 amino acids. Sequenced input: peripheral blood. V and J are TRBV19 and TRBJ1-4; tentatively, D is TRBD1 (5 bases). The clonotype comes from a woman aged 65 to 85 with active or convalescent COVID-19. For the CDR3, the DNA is TGTGCCAGTAGCCAATCAGGGTGGCTGGGTGAAAAACTGTTTTTT. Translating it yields CASSQSGWLGEKLFF. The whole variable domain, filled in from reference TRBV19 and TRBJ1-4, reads DGGITQSPKYLFRKEGQNVTLSCEQNLNHDAMYWYRQDPGQGLRLIYYSQIVNDFQKGDIAEGYSVSREKKESFPLTVTSAQKNPTAFYLCASSQSGWLGEKLFFGSGTQLSVL.